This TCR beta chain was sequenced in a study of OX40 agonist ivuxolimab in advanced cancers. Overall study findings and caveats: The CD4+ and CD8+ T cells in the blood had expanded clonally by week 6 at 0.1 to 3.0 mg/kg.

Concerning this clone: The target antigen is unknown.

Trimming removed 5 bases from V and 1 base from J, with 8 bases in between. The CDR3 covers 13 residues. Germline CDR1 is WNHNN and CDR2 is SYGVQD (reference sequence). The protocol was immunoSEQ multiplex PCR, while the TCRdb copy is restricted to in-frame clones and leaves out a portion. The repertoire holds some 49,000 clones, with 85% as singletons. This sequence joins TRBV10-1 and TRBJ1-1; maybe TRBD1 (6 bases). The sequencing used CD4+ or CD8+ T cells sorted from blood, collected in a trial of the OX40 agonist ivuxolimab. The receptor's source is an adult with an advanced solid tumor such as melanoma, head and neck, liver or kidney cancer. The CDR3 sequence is CASSRGENTEAFF. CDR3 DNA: TGCGCCAGCAGTAGGGGGGAGAACACTGAAGCTTTCTTT.